These T cell receptor beta chains were read from a single sample in a study of control samples from healthy donors and cancer patients. Sequencing used immunoSEQ multiplex PCR; TCRdb keeps in-frame clones, though not all of them. The sample has about 120,000 clones, approximately 92% seen once. Sequencing was done on a sample of blood. The receptors were sampled from a man aged 35 to 55 in good health. CDR3s include the opening cysteine and the closing phenylalanine or tryptophan.

>TRBV6-6|TRBJ1-3
CASSPPERGLAGNTIYF
>TRBV14|TRBJ2-7
CASSHWSASGEQYF
>TRBV11-1|TRBJ2-2
CASSLAGAAGELFF
>TRBV24-1|TRBJ1-2
CATSRGNGYTF
>TRBV30|TRBJ2-4
CAWSGGLNIQYF
>TRBV3-1/TRBV3-2|TRBJ2-7
CASSQKPGQGAYEQYF
>TRBV11-2|TRBJ2-2
CASSLEGRDTGELFF
>TRBV5-1|TRBJ1-2
CASSQQGVGTNYGYTF
>TRBV28|TRBJ2-5
CASSLLGRGGETQYF
>TRBV12-3/TRBV12-4|TRBJ1-2
CASSLTGSYGYTF
>TRBV7-9|TRBJ2-3
CASTLKVGNVPTDTQYF
>TRBV2|TRBJ2-7
CASRLTGEASYEQYF
>TRBV29-1|TRBJ2-3
CSVAGGESTDTQYF
>TRBV6-6|TRBJ2-5
CASTGRGRETQYF
>TRBV14|TRBJ2-3
CASSPWTGETDTQYF
>TRBV2|TRBJ2-2
CASRGLAGFRGELFF
>TRBV2|TRBJ2-3
CASSGVAGGTDTQYF
>TRBV19|TRBJ2-5
CATARYAGEETQYF
>TRBV27|TRBJ2-5
CASSPMYDEETQYF
>TRBV6-6|TRBJ1-2
CASRSTGSGYGYTF
>TRBV29-1|TRBJ1-5
CSAAGRGNQPQHF
>TRBV29-1|TRBJ2-1
CSATGTSGGHSYNEQFF
>TRBV7-2|TRBJ2-6
CASSPYGGANVLTF
>TRBV6-5|TRBJ1-2
CASSPDKAGYGYTF
>TRBV5-4|TRBJ2-2
CASSPNIPGQGNTGELFF
>TRBV29-1|TRBJ2-5
CSPLEGGQGTQYF
>TRBV19|TRBJ1-2
CACWSNYGYTF
>TRBV2|TRBJ1-4
CASSHADGGLWTNEKLFF
>TRBV10-1|TRBJ1-2
CASSEFRGVGYTF
>TRBV11-2|TRBJ1-2
CASSLDGTNYGYTF
>TRBV7-9|TRBJ1-6
CASSLITGRNSPLHF
>TRBV3-1/TRBV3-2|TRBJ2-7
CASSQEPHYEQYF
>TRBV7-9|TRBJ1-1
CASSLEGQTPEAFF
>TRBV18|TRBJ2-3
CASSPRVSGGGDTQYF
>TRBV28|TRBJ2-5
CASGSGQYF
>TRBV4-2|TRBJ1-1
CASSLTWIGSEAFF
>TRBV19|TRBJ1-5
CASSKGRVGQPQHF
>TRBV7-3|TRBJ1-6
CASSLASPGSGSPLHF
>TRBV24-1|TRBJ2-1
CATSDPSAGGKDEQFF
>TRBV9|TRBJ2-2
CASSGSDRELFF
>TRBV6-5|TRBJ1-5
CASSPGTASNQPQHF
>TRBV6-6|TRBJ1-2
CASSQSRMEGYTF
>TRBV28|TRBJ1-4
CASSAGTGREKLFF
>TRBV6-5|TRBJ2-2
CASSYSGANTGELFF
>TRBV5-1|TRBJ1-6
CASSWGSSSYNSPLHF
>TRBV10-1|TRBJ2-3
CASSESRGGTSRSTDTQYF
>TRBV3-1/TRBV3-2|TRBJ1-5
CASSQDRQTSPQHF
>TRBV10-3|TRBJ2-1
CASRGTGGNEQFF